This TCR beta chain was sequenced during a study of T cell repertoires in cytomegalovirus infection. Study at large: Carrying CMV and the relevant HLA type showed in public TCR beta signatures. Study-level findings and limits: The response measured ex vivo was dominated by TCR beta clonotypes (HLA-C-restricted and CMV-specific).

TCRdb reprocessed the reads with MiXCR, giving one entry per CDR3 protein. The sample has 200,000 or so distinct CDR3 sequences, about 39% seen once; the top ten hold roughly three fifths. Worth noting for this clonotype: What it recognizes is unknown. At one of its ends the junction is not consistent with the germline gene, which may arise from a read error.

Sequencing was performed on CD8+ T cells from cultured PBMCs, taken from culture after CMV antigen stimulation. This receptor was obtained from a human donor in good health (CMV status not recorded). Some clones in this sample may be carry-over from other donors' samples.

The CDR3 sequence is CSSSLQGNTIYF. CDR3 DNA sequence: TGTTCCAGCTCCCTACAGGGAAACACCATATATTTT. The chain recombines TRBV18 with TRBJ1-3; D unresolved. The CDR3 has 12 amino acids. CDR1 and CDR2 from the germline V gene are KGHSH and LQKENI. The whole variable domain, remainder taken from reference TRBV18 and TRBJ1-3, is NAGVMQNPRHLVRRRGQEARLRCSPMKGHSHVYWYRQLPEEGLKFMVYLQKENIIDESGMPKERFSAEFPKEGPSILRIQQVVRGDSAAYFCSSSLQGNTIYFGEGSWLTVV.